The subject of this entry is one TCR beta chain. No count is recorded, but by frequency this clonotype is medium-sized (0.01 to 0.1%). The target of this receptor is not known. TRB rearrangements were amplified by multiplex PCR following a touch-down protocol, with the TRB-A and TRB-B primer pools mixed in one tube. Illumina adapters and sample indices were added to the amplicons through two consecutive PCR reactions performed with Phusion HS II polymerase. The amplicons were gel-purified using the NucleoSpin Gel and PCR Clean-up kit, after which quantification was performed by Qubit and quality was checked on an Agilent 2100 Bioanalyzer. Sequencing of the libraries was done on an Illumina MiSeq with 600-cycle, single-indexed, paired-end runs. The authors' analysis ran thus. MiXCR version 2.1.12, together with the default MiXCR reference library, was used to align and assemble the TRB reads. A clone was defined by each unique CDR3 nucleotide sequence, and the analysis included only productive sequences supported by at least two reads. Alpha-parameterized diversity profiles (alpha 0 to 5), including the Shannon (alpha 1) and Simpson (alpha 2) indices, were computed with an R script to assess repertoire diversity. Combinatorial TRB VJ usage was computed with the tcR package and compared between cohorts by principal component analysis with ade4. GLIPH was used to cluster TCRbeta CDR3s in pairs of cohorts matched for age and read depth, and a Wilcoxon test was used to compare cluster frequencies. TCRdb reprocessed the reads, so every CDR3 protein sequence counts as one entry and DNA is not shown. What appears here as the V and J calls and clone size reflects TCRdb's work, not the paper's. For this sample, the table gives around 3,200 distinct CDR3 sequences. The ten largest clones take up more than 2.5% of the sample.

Per sample, roughly 250 ng of peripheral blood genomic DNA, approximately 37,500 genome equivalents, was used for TRB amplification. This sample is part of a study of T cell clusters in autoimmune cytopenias (dated 2019 in TCRdb). Looking at the study overall: The median TRB sequencing depth was around 49,000 reads per sample, and the median number of distinct TRB clonotypes was more than 2,000 per sample. Peripheral blood TRB and IGH repertoires were sequenced in autoimmune cytopenia patients at active disease and during treatment follow-up, alongside healthy, CLL and autoimmune hepatitis controls. The study was designed to test whether a disease-specific immune repertoire signature usable as a blood-based biomarker is carried by autoimmune cytopenia patients.

Based on the germline V gene (reference sequence), the CDR1 and CDR2 sequences are DFQATT and SNEGSKA. The CDR3, from cysteine to phenylalanine, totals 12 residues. The entry carries no DNA sequence. The study at large found these results: The T cell clusters were defined only in silico, and the functional role of the clusters was left to be validated experimentally. In the comparison of secondary cytopenia with CLL, no cluster-lack signature showed up, apparently because the dominant lymphoma-associated repertoire masked the signature. The TRB repertoire shifts, including less even repertoires in secondary cytopenia and CLL, mostly reflected lymphoma bias and not autoimmunity. Compared with active autoimmune hepatitis patients, healthy donors had almost three times as many exclusive TRB clusters, a finding consistent with an autoimmunity-wide signature. GLIPH results suggested that primary autoimmune cytopenia patients were missing physiological T cell clusters, with 51 clusters found only in healthy donors compared with 15 to 20 found only in patients.

The rearranged segments are TRBV20-1 and TRBJ2-1. Sequencing used peripheral blood. The source of this sequence is a human donor with an autoimmune cytopenia or autoimmune hepatitis (not recorded which). CDR3 sequence: CSARVSLAEQFF.